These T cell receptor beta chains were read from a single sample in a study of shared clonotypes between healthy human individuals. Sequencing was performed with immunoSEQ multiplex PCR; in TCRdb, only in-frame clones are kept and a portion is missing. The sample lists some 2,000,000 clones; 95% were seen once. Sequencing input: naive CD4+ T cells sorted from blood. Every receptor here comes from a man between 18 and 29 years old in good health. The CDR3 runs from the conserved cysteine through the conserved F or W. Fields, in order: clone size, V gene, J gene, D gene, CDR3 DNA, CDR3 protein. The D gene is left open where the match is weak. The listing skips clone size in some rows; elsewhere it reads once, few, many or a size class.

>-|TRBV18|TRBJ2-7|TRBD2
TGTGCCAGCTCACTCGGACTAGCGGGGGAACTTCCCTACGAGCAGTACTTC
CASSLGLAGELPYEQYF
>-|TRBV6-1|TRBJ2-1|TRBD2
TGTGCCAGCAGTTTCGGGACTAGCTATGGTGAGCAGTTCTTC
CASSFGTSYGEQFF
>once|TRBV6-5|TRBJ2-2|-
TGTGCCAGCCGTCGGGCGGTCGGGGAGCTGTTTTTT
CASRRAVGELFF
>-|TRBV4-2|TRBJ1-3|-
TGTGCCAGCAGCCAAGGCGACAGGTTTTTCTCTGGAAACACCATATATTTT
CASSQGDRFFSGNTIYF
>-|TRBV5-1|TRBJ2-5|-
TGCGCCAGCAGGGCGCAAGAGACCCAGTACTTC
CASRAQETQYF
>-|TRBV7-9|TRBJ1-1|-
TGTGCCAGCAGCTCTGGGTCCGGGGAGACTGAAGCTTTCTTT
CASSSGSGETEAFF
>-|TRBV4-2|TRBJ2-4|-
TGTGCCAGCAGCCAAGATGGGCAACAGGGTCCGAACATTCAGTACTTC
CASSQDGQQGPNIQYF
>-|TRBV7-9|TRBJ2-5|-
TGTGCCAGCAGCAACAGGGGGGGAGAGACCCAGTACTTC
CASSNRGGETQYF
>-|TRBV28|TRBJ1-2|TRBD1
TGTGCCAGCAAAACCGGACAGGGTAATGGCTACACCTTC
CASKTGQGNGYTF
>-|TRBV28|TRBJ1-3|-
TGTGCCAGCAGTTCTTCACTTACTGGAAACACCATATATTTT
CASSSSLTGNTIYF
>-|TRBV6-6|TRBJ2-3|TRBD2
TGTGCCAGCAAGTCCCAGCGGGGATTCGGGACAGATACGCAGTATTTT
CASKSQRGFGTDTQYF
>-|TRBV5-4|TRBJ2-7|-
TGTGCCAGCAGCAGGTCGAGGGGCTACGAGCAGTACTTC
CASSRSRGYEQYF
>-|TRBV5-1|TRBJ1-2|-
TGCGCCAGCAGCTTAGACAAATATGGCTACACCTTC
CASSLDKYGYTF
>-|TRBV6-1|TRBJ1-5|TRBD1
TGTGCCAGCAGTGAACGACAGGGCATATGGAATCAGCCCCAGCATTTT
CASSERQGIWNQPQHF
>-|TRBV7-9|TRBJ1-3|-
TGTGCCAGCAGCTTAGGACAGGGAAACACCATATATTTT
CASSLGQGNTIYF
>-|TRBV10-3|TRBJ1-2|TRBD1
TGTGCCATCAGTGATCTTAGACAGGGCTCCGGTAACTATGGCTACACCTTC
CAISDLRQGSGNYGYTF
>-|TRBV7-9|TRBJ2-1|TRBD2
TGTGCCAGCAGCTCCAGCGGGGGGCCTTACAATGAGCAGTTCTTC
CASSSSGGPYNEQFF
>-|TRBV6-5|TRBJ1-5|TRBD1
TGTGCCAGCAGTTACTTTTCAGGGGGGGATCAGCCCCAGCATTTT
CASSYFSGGDQPQHF
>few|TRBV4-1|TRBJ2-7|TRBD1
TGCGCCAGCAGCCAAGGGGACAGGGGTGTTCACGAGCAGTACTTC
CASSQGDRGVHEQYF
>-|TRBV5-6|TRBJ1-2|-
TGTGCCAGCAGCTTGAGTGGCGGAGGTTGGACCTTC
CASSLSGGGWTF
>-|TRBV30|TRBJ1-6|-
TGTGCCCGGAGGGGGATTTCTAATTCACCCCTCCACTTT
CARRGISNSPLHF
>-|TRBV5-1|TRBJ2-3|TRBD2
TGCGCCAGCAGGACCGATATAGCGGGAGTGTTGATGCAGTATTTT
CASRTDIAGVLMQYF
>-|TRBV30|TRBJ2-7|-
TGTGCCTGGAGTAAAATAAAGGGACACGGACTCTACGAGCAGTACTTC
CAWSKIKGHGLYEQYF
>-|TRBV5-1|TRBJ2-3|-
TGCGCCAGCAGCTTGGACTCGCCTATCACAGATACGCAGTATTTT
CASSLDSPITDTQYF
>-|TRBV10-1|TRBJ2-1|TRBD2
TGCGCCAGCAGTGATGGACTAGCGGGAGTCGAGCAGTTCTTC
CASSDGLAGVEQFF
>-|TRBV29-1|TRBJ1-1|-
TGCAGCGTTGAAAACCGAGCAGGCCACGAAGCTTTCTTT
CSVENRAGHEAFF
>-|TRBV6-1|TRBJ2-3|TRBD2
TGTGCCAGCAGTGAACTAGCGGGGCTCACAGATACGCAGTATTTT
CASSELAGLTDTQYF
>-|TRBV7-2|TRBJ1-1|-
TGTGCCAGCAGCTTAGGGCGGTCAGGGAACACTGAAGCTTTCTTT
CASSLGRSGNTEAFF
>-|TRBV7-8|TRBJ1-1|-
TGTGCCAGCAGCTTAGTGGAGGGGGTTAAGTGGAACACTGAAGCTTTCTTT
CASSLVEGVKWNTEAFF
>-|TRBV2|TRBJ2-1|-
TGTGCCAGCAGTGATTCGCAGAGCTCCTACAATGAGCAGTTCTTC
CASSDSQSSYNEQFF
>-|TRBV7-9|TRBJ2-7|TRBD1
TGTGCCAGCAGCTTATCGGGACAGAACAACGAGCAGTACTTC
CASSLSGQNNEQYF
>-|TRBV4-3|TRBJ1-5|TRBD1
TGCGCCAGCAGCCAAGATGTACAGGGGGCACAGCCCCAGCATTTT
CASSQDVQGAQPQHF
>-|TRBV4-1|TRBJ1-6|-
TGCGCCAGCAGCCAAGATCCGACGCCGCCTCCAAATTCACCCCTCCACTTT
CASSQDPTPPPNSPLHF
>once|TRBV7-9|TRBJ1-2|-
TGTGCCAGCAGTACCCCCCGCGACTATGGCTACACCTTC
CASSTPRDYGYTF
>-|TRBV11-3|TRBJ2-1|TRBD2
TGTGCCAGCAGCTTAGCCGGGACTAGCTCCTACAATGAGCAGTTCTTC
CASSLAGTSSYNEQFF
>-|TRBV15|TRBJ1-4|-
TGTGCCACCAGCAGAGGGGGTGCAACTAATGAAAAACTGTTTTTT
CATSRGGATNEKLFF
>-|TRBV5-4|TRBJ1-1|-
TGTGCCAGCAGCTTGACAGGGTCGAACACTGAAGCTTTCTTT
CASSLTGSNTEAFF
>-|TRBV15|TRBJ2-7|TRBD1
TGTGCCACCAGCAGAGATCCGGGACAGTCCTACGAGCAGTACTTC
CATSRDPGQSYEQYF
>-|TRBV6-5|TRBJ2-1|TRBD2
TGTGCCAGCACCCTTGGCGGGAGGGCAAACAATGAGCAGTTCTTC
CASTLGGRANNEQFF
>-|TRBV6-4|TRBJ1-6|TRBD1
TGTGCCAGCAGTAGAGAAGGAAGGGACAGCCCGAGCTCCTATAATTCACCCCTCCACTTT
CASSREGRDSPSSYNSPLHF
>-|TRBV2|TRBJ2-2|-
TGTGCCAGCGGTATGAGGAAGTCCACCGGGGAGCTGTTTTTT
CASGMRKSTGELFF
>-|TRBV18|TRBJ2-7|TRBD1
TGTGCCAGCTCACCAGGGACAGCCTTCCAGGCCTACGAGCAGTACTTC
CASSPGTAFQAYEQYF
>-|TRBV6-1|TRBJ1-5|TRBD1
TGTGCCAGCAAAACCCGACAGGGGTACAATCAGCCCCAGCATTTT
CASKTRQGYNQPQHF
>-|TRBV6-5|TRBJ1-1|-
TGTGCCAGCAGCCGTTGGTCCCTGGGCACTGAAGCTTTCTTT
CASSRWSLGTEAFF
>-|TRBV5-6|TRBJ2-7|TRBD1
TGTGCCAGCAGCCCCATCTTGCGGGACAGGGGTCACGAGCAGTACTTC
CASSPILRDRGHEQYF
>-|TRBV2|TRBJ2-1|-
TGTGCCAGCAGAGCGGATAGCTCCTACAATGAGCAGTTCTTC
CASRADSSYNEQFF
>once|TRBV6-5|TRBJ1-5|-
TGTGCCACCTCGCGGCGGGTAAATCAGCCCCAGCATTTT
CATSRRVNQPQHF
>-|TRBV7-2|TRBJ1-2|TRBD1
TGTGCCAGCAGCTTAGCAAGGGACAGGGGCAACTATGGCTACACCTTC
CASSLARDRGNYGYTF
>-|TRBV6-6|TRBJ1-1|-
TGTGCCAGCAGTTACTCCACAAGCATCCCCCCCGGAGCTTTCTTT
CASSYSTSIPPGAFF
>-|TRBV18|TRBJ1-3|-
TGTGCCAGCTCACCGGTGGGAACTGGAAACACCATATATTTT
CASSPVGTGNTIYF
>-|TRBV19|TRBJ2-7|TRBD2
TGTGCCACCGCCGGACTAGCGGACTCCTACGAGCAGTACTTC
CATAGLADSYEQYF
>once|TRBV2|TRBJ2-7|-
TGTGCCAGCAGTGAAGAAATAACCTACGAGCAGTACTTC
CASSEEITYEQYF
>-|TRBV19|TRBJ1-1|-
TGTGCCAGTAGTATACAGCCGGGAGCAGCCACTGAAGCTTTCTTT
CASSIQPGAATEAFF
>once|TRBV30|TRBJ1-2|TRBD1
TGTGCCTGGAGTCCATTTACAGGGGATGAGTATGGCTACACCTTC
CAWSPFTGDEYGYTF
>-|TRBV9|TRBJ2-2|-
TGTGCCAGCAGCGCCTCCGGGACGTCGAACACCGGGGAGCTGTTTTTT
CASSASGTSNTGELFF